What follows describes a single T cell receptor beta chain. Clones were read by immunoSEQ multiplex PCR, and TCRdb kept only the in-frame ones, dropping some. The sample holds approximately 360,000 clones, roughly 90% seen once. V was clipped by 6 bases and J by 4 bases; unmatched bases: 13. The CDR3 sequence is 16 residues long. CDR1 is SGHDN and CDR2 is FVKESK in the germline V gene. The sample comes from a study of blood T cell repertoires in COVID-19. Each participant's cohort was designated according to participant-reported clinical history. This receptor was identified in a woman in her 30s with acute COVID-19. Sample: PBMCs or T cells enriched from blood (not recorded which). The chain uses TRBV14 and TRBJ2-7; 9 positions agree with TRBD1. The CDR3 protein is CASSRLRDRGMYEQYF. CDR3 DNA sequence: TGTGCCAGCAGTCGCTTGCGAGACAGGGGGATGTACGAGCAGTACTTC.